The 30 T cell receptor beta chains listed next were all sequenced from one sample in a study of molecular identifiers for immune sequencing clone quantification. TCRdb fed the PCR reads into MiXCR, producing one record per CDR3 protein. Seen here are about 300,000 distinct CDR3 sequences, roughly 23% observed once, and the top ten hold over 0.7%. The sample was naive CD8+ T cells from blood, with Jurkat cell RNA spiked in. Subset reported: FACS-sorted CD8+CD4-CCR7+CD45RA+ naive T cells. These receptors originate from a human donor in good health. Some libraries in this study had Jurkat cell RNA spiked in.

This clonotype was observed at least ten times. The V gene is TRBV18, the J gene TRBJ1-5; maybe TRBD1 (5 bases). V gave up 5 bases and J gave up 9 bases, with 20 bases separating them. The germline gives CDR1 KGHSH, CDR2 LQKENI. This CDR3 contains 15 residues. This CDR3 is CASSGPGPIVWPQHF. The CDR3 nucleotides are TGTGCCAGCTCAGGACCGGGACCTATCGTGTGGCCCCAGCATTTT.

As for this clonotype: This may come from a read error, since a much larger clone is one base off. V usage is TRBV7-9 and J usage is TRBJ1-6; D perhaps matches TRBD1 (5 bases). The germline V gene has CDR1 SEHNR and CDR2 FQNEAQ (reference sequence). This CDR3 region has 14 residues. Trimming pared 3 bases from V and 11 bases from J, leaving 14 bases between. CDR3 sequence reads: CASSFGTYYAPLHF. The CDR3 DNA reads TGTGCCAGCAGCTTTGGGACCTACTATGCACCCCTCCACTTT. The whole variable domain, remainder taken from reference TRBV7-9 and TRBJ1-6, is DTGVSQNPRHKITKRGQNVTFRCDPISEHNRLYWYRQTLGQGPEFLTYFQNEAQLEKSRLLSDRFSAERPKGSFSTLEIQRTEQGDSAMYLCASSFGTYYAPLHFGNGTRLTVT.

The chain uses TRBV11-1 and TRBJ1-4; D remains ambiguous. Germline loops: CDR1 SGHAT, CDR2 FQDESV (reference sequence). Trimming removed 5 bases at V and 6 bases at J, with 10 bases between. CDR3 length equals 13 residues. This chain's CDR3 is CASSGRTDEKLFF. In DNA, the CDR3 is TGTGCCAGCAGCGGTAGGACGGATGAAAAACTGTTTTTT.

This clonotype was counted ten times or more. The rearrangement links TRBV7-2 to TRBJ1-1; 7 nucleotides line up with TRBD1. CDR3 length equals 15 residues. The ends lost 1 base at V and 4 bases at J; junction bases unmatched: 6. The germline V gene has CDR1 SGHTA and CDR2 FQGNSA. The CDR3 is CASSLGEGATTEAFF. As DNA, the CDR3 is TGTGCCAGCAGCTTAGGGGAGGGGGCGACCACTGAAGCTTTCTTT.

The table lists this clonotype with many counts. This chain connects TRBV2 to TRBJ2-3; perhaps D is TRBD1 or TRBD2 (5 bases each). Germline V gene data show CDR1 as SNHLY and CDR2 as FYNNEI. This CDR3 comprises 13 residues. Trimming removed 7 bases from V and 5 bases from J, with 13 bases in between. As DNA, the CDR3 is TGTGCCAGCACCCCGGGACGCGAAGATACGCAGTATTTT. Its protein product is CASTPGREDTQYF.

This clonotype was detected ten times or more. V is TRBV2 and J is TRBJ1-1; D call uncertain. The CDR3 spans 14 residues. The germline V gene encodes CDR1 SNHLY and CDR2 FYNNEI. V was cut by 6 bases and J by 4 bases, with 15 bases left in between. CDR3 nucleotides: TGTGCCAGCAGGGAACCCCTAAGAGGCACTGAAGCTTTCTTT. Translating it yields CASREPLRGTEAFF.

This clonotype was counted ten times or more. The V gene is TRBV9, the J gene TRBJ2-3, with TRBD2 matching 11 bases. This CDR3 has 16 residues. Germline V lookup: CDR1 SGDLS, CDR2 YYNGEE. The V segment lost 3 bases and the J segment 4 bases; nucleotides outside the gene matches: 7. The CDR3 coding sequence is TGTGCCAGCAGCGAACTTAGCGGGGGGGCCGCAGATACGCAGTATTTT. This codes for CASSELSGGAADTQYF.

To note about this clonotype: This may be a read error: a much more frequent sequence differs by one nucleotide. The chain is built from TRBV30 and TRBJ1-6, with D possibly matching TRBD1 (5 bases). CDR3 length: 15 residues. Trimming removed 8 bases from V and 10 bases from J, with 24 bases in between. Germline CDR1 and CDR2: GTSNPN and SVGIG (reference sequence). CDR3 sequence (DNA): TGTGCCCGGAAGAGGGGACCGGGAGAGGGGTCACCCCTCCACTTT. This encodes CARKRGPGEGSPLHF. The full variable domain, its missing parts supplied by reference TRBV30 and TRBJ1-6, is SQTIHQWPATLVQPVGSPLSLECTVEGTSNPNLYWYRQAAGRGLQLLFYSVGIGQISSEVPQNLSASRPQDRQFILSSKKLLLSDSGFYLCARKRGPGEGSPLHFGNGTRLTVT.

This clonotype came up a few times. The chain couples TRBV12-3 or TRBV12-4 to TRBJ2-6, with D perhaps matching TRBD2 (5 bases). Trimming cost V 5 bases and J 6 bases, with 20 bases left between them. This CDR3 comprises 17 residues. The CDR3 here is CASSPPPPGSEANVLTF. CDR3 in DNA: TGTGCCAGCAGTCCCCCCCCCCCGGGATCCGAGGCCAACGTCCTGACTTTC.

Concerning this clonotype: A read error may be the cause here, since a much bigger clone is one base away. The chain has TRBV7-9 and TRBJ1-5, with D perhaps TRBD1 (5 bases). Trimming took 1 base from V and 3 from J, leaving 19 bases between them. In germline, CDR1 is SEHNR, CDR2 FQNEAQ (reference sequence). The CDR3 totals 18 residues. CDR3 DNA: TGTGCCAGCAGCTTAGGTGTGTTGGGACGGGGCGACAATCAGCCCCAGCATTTT. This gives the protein CASSLGVLGRGDNQPQHF.

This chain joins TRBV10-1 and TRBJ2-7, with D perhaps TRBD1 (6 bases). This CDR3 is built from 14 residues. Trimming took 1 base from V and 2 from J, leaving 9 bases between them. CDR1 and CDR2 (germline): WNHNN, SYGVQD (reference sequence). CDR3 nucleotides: TGCGCCAGCAGTGAGTGGACAGTTACCTACGAGCAGTACTTC. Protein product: CASSEWTVTYEQYF.

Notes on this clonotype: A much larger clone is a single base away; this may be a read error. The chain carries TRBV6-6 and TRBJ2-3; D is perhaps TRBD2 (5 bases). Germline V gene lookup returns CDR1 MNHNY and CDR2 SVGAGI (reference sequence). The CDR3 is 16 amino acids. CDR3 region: CASSYPAESSTDMQYF. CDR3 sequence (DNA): TGTGCCAGCAGTTACCCCGCAGAATCTAGCACAGATATGCAGTATTTT.

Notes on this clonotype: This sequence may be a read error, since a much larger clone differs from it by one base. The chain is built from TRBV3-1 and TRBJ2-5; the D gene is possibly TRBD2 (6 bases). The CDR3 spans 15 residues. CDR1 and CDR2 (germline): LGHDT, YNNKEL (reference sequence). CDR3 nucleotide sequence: TGTGCCAGCAGCCAAGACGGGAGAATTCAAGAGACCCAGCACTTC. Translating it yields CASSQDGRIQETQHF.

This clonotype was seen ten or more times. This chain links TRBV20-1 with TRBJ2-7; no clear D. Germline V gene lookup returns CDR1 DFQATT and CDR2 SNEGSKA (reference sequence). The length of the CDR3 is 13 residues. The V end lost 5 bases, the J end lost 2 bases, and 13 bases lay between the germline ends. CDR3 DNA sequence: TGCAGTGCTTTGGTGGACGGAACCTACGAGCAGTACTTC. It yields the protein CSALVDGTYEQYF.

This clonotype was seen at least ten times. DNA for the CDR3: TGTGCCAGCAGCTTTGGGCAGGGGGGAACCTACGAGCAGTACTTC. Protein product: CASSFGQGGTYEQYF. The rearrangement joins TRBV19 to TRBJ2-7; weak D call: TRBD1 (7 bases). V lost 9 bases and J lost 2, with 20 bases in between. The V gene's germline CDR1 is LNHDA and CDR2 SQIVND (reference sequence). The CDR3 is made up of 15 amino acids.

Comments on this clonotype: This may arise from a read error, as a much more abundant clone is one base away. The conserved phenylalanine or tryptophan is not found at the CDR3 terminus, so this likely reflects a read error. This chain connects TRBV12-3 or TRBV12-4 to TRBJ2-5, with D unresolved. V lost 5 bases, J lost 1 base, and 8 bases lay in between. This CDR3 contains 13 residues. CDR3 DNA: TGTGCCAGCAGTCACACGTTCCAAGAGACCCAGTACTCC. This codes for CASSHTFQETQYS.

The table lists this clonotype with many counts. This CDR3 reads CASSYSAAGELFF. The CDR3, as DNA: TGTGCCAGCAGTTACTCGGCGGCCGGGGAGCTGTTTTTT. V is TRBV6-5 and J is TRBJ2-2; D unclear. This CDR3 contains 13 residues. The V gene lost 0 bases and the J gene lost 6 bases, with 5 bases spanning the gap. Per germline, CDR1 MNHEY and CDR2 SVGAGI.

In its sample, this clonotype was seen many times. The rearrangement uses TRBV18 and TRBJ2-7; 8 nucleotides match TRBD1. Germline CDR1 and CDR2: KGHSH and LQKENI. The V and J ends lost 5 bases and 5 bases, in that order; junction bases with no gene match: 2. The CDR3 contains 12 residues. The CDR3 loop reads CASSETGDEQYF. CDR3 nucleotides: TGTGCCAGCTCAGAGACAGGGGACGAGCAGTACTTC.

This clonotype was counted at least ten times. DNA of the CDR3: TGTGCCAGTAGTATTGGCTGGGACACCAGGTATTTT. Its protein product is CASSIGWDTRYF. This chain connects TRBV19 to TRBJ2-3; tentatively, D is TRBD1 (6 bases). The CDR3 consists of 12 residues. CDR1 and CDR2 from the germline V gene are LNHDA and SQIVND (reference sequence). Deletions cut 3 bases from V and 14 bases from J, with 15 bases between. The whole variable domain, remainder taken from reference TRBV19 and TRBJ2-3, is DGGITQSPKYLFRKEGQNVTLSCEQNLNHDAMYWYRQDPGQGLRLIYYSQIVNDFQKGDIAEGYSVSREKKESFPLTVTSAQKNPTAFYLCASSIGWDTRYFGPGTRLTVL.

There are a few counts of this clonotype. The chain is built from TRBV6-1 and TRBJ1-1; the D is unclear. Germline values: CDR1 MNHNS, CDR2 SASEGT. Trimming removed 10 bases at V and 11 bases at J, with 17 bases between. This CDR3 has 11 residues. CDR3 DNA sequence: TGTGCCACCACCCTGGGCCAGTGGGCTTTCTTT. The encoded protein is CATTLGQWAFF.

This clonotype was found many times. For the CDR3, the DNA is TGCGCCAGCAGCTTGGCCCAGGGTGCGACTAATGAAAAACTGTTTTTT. Protein: CASSLAQGATNEKLFF. J is TRBJ1-4 and V is TRBV5-1; possible D gene TRBD1, 5 bases. V dropped 0 bases and J dropped 2 bases, with 11 bases sitting between them. The CDR3 sequence is 16 residues long. Germline assignment: CDR1 SGHRS and CDR2 YFSETQ.

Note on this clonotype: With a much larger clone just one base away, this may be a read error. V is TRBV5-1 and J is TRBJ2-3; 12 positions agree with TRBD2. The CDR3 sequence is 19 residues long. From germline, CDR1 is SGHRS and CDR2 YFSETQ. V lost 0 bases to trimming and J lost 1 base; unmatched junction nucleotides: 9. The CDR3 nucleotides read TGCGCCAGCAGCTTGGCTTCATTGACTAGCGGGGGATGCACAGATACGCAGTATTTT. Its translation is CASSLASLTSGGCTDTQYF.

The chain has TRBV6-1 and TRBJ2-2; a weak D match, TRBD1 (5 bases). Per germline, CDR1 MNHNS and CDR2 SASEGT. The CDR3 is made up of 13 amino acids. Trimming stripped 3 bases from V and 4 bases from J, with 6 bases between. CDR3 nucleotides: TGTGCCAGCAGTGACACAGGCACCGGGGAGCTGTTTTTT. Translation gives CASSDTGTGELFF.

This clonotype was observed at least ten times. CDR3 region: CASSVDFTGSPEAFF. The CDR3 nucleotides read TGTGCCAGCAGCGTAGATTTTACAGGGAGCCCTGAAGCTTTCTTT. This sequence joins TRBV9 and TRBJ1-1; perhaps TRBD1 as D (6 bases). Germline lookup yields CDR1 SGDLS and CDR2 YYNGEE. CDR3 length: 15 amino acids. Trimming shortened V by 0 bases and J by 6 bases, and 15 bases separated the two germline ends.

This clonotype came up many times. CDR3 sequence (DNA): TGTGCCAGCAGGCCGACCTACGAGCAGTACTTC. Its translation: CASRPTYEQYF. The chain employs TRBV2 and TRBJ2-7; D is unclear. Between the trimmed V and J ends, which lost 6 bases and 2 bases, there was a span of 5 bases. The CDR3 totals 11 residues. The V gene's germline CDR1 is SNHLY and CDR2 FYNNEI.

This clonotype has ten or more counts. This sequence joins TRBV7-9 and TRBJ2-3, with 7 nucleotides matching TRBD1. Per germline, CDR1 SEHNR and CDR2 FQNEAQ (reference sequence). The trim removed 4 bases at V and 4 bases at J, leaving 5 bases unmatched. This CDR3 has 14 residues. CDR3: CASSSRQGSDTQYF. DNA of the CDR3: TGTGCCAGCAGCTCAAGACAGGGATCAGATACGCAGTATTTT.

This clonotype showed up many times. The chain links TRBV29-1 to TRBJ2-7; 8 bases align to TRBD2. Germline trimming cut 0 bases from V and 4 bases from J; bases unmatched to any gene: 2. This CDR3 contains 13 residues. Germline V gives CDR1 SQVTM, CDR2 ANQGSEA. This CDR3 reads CSVEEAGAYEQYF. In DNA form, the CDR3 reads TGCAGCGTTGAAGAAGCGGGAGCTTACGAGCAGTACTTC.

The CDR3 is CASSISGTGVYGYTF. CDR3 DNA sequence: TGTGCCAGTAGTATAAGTGGTACAGGGGTATATGGCTACACCTTC. This chain connects TRBV19 to TRBJ1-2, with 7 bases that match TRBD1. From germline, CDR1 is LNHDA and CDR2 SQIVND (reference sequence). There are 15 residues in the CDR3. Unmatched junction bases numbered 8, after V lost 2 bases and J lost 5 bases. The full variable domain, completed using reference TRBV19 and TRBJ1-2, is DGGITQSPKYLFRKEGQNVTLSCEQNLNHDAMYWYRQDPGQGLRLIYYSQIVNDFQKGDIAEGYSVSREKKESFPLTVTSAQKNPTAFYLCASSISGTGVYGYTFGSGTRLTVV.

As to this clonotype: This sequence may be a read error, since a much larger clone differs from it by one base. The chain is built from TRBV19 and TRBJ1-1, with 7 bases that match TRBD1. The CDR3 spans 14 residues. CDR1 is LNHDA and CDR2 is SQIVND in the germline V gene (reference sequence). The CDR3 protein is CAIRKKTGNTKAFF. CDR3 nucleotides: TGTGCCATTCGAAAAAAGACAGGGAACACTAAAGCTTTCTTT.

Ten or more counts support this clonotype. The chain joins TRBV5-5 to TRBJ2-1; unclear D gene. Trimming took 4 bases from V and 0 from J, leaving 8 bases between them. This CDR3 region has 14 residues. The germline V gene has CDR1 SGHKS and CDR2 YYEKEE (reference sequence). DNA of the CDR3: TGTGCCAGCAGCCCAGAGAGCTCCTACAATGAGCAGTTCTTC. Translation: CASSPESSYNEQFF.